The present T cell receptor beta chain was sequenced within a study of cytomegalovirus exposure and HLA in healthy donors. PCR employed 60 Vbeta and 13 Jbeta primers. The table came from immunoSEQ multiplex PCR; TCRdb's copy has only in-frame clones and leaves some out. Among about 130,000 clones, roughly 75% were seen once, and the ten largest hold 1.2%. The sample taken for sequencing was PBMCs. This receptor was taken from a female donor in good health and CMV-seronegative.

CDR3 DNA: TGTGCCAGCAGCCCCGCTCCGAGACAGGGGGTTGGGGCAGATACGCAGTATTTT. This codes for CASSPAPRQGVGADTQYF. V and J are TRBV7-9 and TRBJ2-3, with 9 bases aligning to TRBD1. Germline trimming cut 5 bases from V and 4 bases from J; bases unmatched to any gene: 16. This CDR3 is 18 amino acids long. CDR1 is SEHNR, CDR2 FQNEAQ, per germline (reference sequence).